This record covers a single T cell receptor (beta chain). Its matching antigen is unknown. The CDR3 extends over 15 amino acids. The germline gives CDR1 MNHNY, CDR2 SVGAGI (reference sequence). V was clipped by 5 bases and J by 3 bases; unmatched bases: 6. The data belong to a study of T cell repertoires in cytomegalovirus infection. At the level of the study: HLA-C-restricted CMV epitopes, recently identified, and well-studied HLA-B-restricted ones were used by the study. Public TCR beta signatures provided an indication of both CMV infection and a matching HLA type. Study-wide findings and caveats: Cumulative public TCR beta family frequency identified carriers of CMV plus the relevant HLA.

MiXCR, applied by TCRdb to the reads, yields one record per CDR3 protein. The sample has 450,000 to 650,000 distinct CDR3 sequences, roughly 42% seen once; the top ten hold around 48%. Sequencing used cultured PBMCs, obtained from culture after CMV antigen stimulation. This chain uses TRBV6-6 with TRBJ2-1; 8 positions match TRBD1. This clonotype was sampled from a human donor in good health (CMV status not recorded). Some clones in this sample may be carry-over from other donors' samples. CDR3: CASSVQDRVYNEQFF. The CDR3 nucleotides are TGTGCCAGCAGTGTCCAGGACAGGGTCTACAATGAGCAGTTCTTC.